This T cell receptor beta chain was recorded in a study of CD8+CD57+ T cells in acquired aplastic anemia. Germline loops: CDR1 ENHRY, CDR2 SYGVKD. The CDR3 has 15 residues. Trimming removed 7 bases at V and 0 bases at J, with 13 bases between. Genomic DNA, the template, was used for profiling of the TCR beta VDJ and CDR3. TCRdb fed the reads into MiXCR, producing one record per CDR3 protein. The table records about 110,000 distinct CDR3 sequences, 51% of them present only once. V usage is TRBV10-3 and J usage is TRBJ2-1, with D possibly being TRBD2 (6 bases). The sequence was collected from a human donor in good health, serving as a control. Sequencing was done on a sample of sorted CD4+, CD8+, or CD8+CD57+ T cells (not recorded which) from PBMCs. The CDR3: CAIKGSGSSYNEQFF. The CDR3 DNA follows: TGTGCCATCAAGGGTAGCGGAAGCTCCTACAATGAGCAGTTCTTC.